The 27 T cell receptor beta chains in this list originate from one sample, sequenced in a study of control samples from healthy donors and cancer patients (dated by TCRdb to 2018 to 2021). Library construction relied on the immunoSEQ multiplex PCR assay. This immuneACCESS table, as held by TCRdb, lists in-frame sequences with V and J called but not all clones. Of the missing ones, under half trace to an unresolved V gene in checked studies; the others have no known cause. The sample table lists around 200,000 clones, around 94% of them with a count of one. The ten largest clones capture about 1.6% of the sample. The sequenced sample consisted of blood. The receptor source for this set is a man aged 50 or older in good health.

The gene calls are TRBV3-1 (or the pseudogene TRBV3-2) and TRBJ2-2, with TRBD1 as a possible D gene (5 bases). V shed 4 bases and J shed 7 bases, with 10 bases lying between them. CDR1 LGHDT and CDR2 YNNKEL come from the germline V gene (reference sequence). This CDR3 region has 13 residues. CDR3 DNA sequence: TGTGCCAGCAGCCTCCTAGGGGTCGGGGAGCTGTTTTTT. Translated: CASSLLGVGELFF.

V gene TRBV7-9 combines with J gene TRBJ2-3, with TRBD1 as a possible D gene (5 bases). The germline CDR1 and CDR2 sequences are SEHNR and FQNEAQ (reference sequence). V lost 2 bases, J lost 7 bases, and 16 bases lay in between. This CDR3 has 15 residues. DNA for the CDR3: TGTGCCAGCAGCTTATGGGGCAGTGCTTTTAATACGCAGTATTTT. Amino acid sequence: CASSLWGSAFNTQYF.

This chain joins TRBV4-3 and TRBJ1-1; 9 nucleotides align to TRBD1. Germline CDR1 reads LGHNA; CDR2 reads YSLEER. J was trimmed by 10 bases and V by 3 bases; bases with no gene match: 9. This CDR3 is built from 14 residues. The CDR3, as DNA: TGCGCCAGCAGCCAGAACCCCGGGACAGGGAGAGCTTTCTTT. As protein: CASSQNPGTGRAFF.

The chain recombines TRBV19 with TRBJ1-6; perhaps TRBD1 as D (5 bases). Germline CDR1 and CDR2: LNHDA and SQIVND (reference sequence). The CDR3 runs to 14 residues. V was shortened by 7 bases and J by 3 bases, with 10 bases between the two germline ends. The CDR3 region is CASNNRGYNSPLHF. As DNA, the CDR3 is TGTGCCAGTAACAATAGGGGCTATAATTCACCCCTCCACTTT.

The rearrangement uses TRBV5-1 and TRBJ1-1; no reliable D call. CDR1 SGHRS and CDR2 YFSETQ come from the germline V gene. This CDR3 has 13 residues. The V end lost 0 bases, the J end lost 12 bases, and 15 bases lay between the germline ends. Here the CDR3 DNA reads TGCGCCAGCAGCTTGGAAGGCGGTGGACGGTCTTTCTTT. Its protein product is CASSLEGGGRSFF.

Written as DNA, the CDR3 is TGTGCCAGCGGGGACAGAGTCAATCAGCCCCAGCATTTT. Its protein is CASGDRVNQPQHF. The V call is TRBV18, the J call TRBJ1-5; 7 nucleotides agree with TRBD1. V shed 8 bases and J 3 bases; nucleotides not matched to a gene: 4. The V gene's germline CDR1 is KGHSH and CDR2 LQKENI. The CDR3 sequence is 13 residues long.

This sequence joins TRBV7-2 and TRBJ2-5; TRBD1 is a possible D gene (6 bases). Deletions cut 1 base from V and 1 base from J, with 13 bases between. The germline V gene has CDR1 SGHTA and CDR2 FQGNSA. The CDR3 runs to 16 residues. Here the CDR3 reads CASSLGAGAVQETQYF. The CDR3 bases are TGTGCCAGCAGCTTAGGGGCAGGGGCCGTCCAAGAGACCCAGTACTTC.

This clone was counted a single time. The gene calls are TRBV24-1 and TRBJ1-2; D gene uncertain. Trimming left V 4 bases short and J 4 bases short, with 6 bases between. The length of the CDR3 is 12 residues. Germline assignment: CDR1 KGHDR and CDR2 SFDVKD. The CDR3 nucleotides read TGTGCCACCAGTGAGGACGGCTATGGCTACACCTTC. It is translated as CATSEDGYGYTF.

CDR3 DNA: TGTGCCAGCAGAAGACAGGGTTTTTCGGCAGATACGCAGTATTTT. Amino acid sequence: CASRRQGFSADTQYF. This sequence joins TRBV2 and TRBJ2-3; 7 bases line up with TRBD1. Germline CDR1 reads SNHLY; CDR2 reads FYNNEI. The CDR3 spans 15 residues. V was pared by 6 bases and J by 4 bases, with 10 bases of the junction left unmatched. Supplemented by reference TRBV2 and TRBJ2-3, the full variable domain reads EPEVTQTPSHQVTQMGQEVILRCVPISNHLYFYWYRQILGQKVEFLVSFYNNEISEKSEIFDDQFSVERPDGSNFTLKIRSTKLEDSAMYFCASRRQGFSADTQYFGPGTRLTVL.

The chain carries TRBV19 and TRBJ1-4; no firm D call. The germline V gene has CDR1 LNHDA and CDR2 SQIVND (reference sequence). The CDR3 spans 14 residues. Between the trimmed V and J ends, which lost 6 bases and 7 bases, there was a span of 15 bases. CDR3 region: CASRDTVLAEKLFF. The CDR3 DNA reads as TGTGCCAGTAGAGATACAGTTCTCGCTGAAAAACTGTTTTTT.

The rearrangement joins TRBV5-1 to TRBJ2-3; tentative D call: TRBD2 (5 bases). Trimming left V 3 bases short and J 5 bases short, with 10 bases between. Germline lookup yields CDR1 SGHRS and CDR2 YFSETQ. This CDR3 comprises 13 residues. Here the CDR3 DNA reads TGCGCCAGCAGCTCGATAAGCGGAGATACGCAGTATTTT. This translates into CASSSISGDTQYF.

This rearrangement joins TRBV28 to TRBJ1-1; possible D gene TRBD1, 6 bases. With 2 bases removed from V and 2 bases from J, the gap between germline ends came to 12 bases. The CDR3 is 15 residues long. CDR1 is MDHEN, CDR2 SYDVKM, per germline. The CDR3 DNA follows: TGTGCCAGCAGTTTAGCAGGGGTGGAAAACACTGAAGCTTTCTTT. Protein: CASSLAGVENTEAFF.

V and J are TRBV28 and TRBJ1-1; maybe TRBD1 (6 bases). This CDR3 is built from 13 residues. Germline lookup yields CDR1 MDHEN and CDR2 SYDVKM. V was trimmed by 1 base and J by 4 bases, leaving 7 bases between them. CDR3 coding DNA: TGTGCCAGCAGTTTATCAGGGGCCACTGAAGCTTTCTTT. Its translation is CASSLSGATEAFF.

The DNA of the CDR3 is TGTGCCAGCAGCTCCTCGACTAGCGGGGGGCAAGAGACCCAGTACTTC. Encoded protein: CASSSSTSGGQETQYF. The J gene is TRBJ2-5, the V gene TRBV5-4; 13 positions match TRBD2. Looked up from germline, CDR1 is SGHNT and CDR2 is YYREEE (reference sequence). The CDR3 sequence is 16 residues long. V dropped 3 bases and J dropped 2; count of bases not matched to a gene: 4.

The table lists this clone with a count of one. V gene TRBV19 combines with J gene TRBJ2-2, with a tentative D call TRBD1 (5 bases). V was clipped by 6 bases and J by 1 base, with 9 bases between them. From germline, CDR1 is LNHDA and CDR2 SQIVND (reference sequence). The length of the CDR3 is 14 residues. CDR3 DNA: TGTGCCAGTAGAACTCAGGGGAACACCGGGGAGCTGTTTTTT. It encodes CASRTQGNTGELFF.

The CDR3 here is CASSPTGTGDGYTF. CDR3 in DNA: TGTGCCAGCTCACCAACCGGGACAGGTGATGGCTACACCTTC. J is TRBJ1-2 and V is TRBV18; 8 nucleotides align to TRBD1. This CDR3 region has 14 residues. V was pared by 2 bases and J by 6 bases, with 5 bases of the junction left unmatched. Germline CDR1 KGHSH, CDR2 LQKENI.

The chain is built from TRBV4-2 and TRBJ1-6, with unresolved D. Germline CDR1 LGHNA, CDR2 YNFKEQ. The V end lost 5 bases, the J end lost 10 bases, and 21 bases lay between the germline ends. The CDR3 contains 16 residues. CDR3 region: CASSSDPTLRVSPLHF. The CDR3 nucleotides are TGTGCCAGCAGCTCGGACCCCACTTTGCGGGTCTCACCCCTCCACTTT.

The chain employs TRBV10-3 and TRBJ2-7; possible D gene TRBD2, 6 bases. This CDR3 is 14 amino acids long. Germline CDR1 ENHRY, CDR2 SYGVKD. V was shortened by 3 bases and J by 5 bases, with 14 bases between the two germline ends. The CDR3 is CAISDELAKDEQYF. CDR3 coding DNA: TGTGCCATCAGTGATGAACTAGCCAAGGACGAGCAGTACTTC.

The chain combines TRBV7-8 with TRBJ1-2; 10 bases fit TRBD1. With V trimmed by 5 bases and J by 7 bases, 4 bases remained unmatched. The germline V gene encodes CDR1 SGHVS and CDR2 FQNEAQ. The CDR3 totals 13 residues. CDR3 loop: CASSGQGVVGYTF. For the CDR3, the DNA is TGTGCCAGCAGCGGACAGGGGGTGGTTGGCTACACCTTC.

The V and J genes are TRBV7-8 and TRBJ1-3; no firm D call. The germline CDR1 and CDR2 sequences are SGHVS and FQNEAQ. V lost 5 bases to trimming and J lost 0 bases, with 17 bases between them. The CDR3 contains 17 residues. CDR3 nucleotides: TGTGCCAGCAGCCGAGGTGGAGGCCTCCTCTCTGGAAACACCATATATTTT. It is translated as CASSRGGGLLSGNTIYF.

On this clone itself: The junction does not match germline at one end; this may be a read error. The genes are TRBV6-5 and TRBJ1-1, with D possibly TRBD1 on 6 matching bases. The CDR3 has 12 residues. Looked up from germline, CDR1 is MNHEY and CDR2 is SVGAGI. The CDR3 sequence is CASSIRDTSVSF. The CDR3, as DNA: TGTGCCAGCAGCATCCGGGACACCTCCGTATCGTTT.

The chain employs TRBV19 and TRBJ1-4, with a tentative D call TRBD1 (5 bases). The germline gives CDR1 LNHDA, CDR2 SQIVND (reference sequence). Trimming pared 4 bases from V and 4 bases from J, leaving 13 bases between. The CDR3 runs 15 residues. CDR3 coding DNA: TGTGCCAGTAGTACCAACACAGGCAATAATGAAAAACTGTTTTTT. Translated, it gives CASSTNTGNNEKLFF.

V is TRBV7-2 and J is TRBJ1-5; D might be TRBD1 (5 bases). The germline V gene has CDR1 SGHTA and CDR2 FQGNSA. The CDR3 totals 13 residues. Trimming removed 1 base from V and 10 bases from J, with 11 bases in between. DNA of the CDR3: TGTGCCAGCAGCTTAGGGGACGGGGGTCCCCAGCATTTT. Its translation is CASSLGDGGPQHF.

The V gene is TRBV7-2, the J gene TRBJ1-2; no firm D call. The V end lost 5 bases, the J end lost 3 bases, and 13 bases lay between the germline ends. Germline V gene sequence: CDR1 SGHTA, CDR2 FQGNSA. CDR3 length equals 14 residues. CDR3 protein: CASSPAQVDYGYTF. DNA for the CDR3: TGTGCCAGCAGCCCTGCCCAGGTCGACTATGGCTACACCTTC.

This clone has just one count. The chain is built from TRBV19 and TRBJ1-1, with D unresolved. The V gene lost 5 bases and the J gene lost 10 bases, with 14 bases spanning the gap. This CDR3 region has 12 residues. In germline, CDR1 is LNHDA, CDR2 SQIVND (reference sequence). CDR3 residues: CASSLGPKPAFF. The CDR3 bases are TGTGCCAGTAGTCTAGGTCCGAAGCCAGCTTTCTTT.

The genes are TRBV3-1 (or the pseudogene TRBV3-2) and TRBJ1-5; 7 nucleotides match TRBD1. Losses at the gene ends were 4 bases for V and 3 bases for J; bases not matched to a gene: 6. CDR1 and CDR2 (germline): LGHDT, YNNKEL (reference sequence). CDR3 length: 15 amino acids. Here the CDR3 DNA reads TGTGCCAGCAGCCCCTCTGACAGGGACAATCAGCCCCAGCATTTT. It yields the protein CASSPSDRDNQPQHF.

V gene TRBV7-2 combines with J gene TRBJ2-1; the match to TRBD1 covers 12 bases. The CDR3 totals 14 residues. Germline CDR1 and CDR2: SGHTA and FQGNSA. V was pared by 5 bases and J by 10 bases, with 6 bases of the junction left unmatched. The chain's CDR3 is CASSQGQGAAEQFF. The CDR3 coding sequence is TGTGCCAGCAGCCAGGGACAGGGGGCGGCGGAGCAGTTCTTC.